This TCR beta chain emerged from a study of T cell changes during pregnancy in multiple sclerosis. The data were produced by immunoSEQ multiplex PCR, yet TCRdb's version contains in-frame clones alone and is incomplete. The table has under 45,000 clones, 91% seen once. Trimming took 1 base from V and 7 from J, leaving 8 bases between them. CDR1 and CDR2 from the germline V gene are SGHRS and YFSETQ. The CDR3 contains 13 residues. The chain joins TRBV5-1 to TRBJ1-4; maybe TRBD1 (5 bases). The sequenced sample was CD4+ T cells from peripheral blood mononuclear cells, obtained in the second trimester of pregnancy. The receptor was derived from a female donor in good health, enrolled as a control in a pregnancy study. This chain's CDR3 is CASSLQGTEKLFF. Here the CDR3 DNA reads TGCGCCAGCAGCTTGCAGGGCACTGAAAAACTGTTTTTT.